This TCR beta chain was retrieved from a study of blood T cell repertoires in COVID-19. Overall study context: T cells, B-cell-depleted T cells, or PBMCs supplied cDNA or gDNA.

The J segment lost 1 base and the V segment lost 7 bases, leaving 9 bases of the junction unmatched. The CDR3 spans 15 residues. Germline V gives CDR1 MNHEY, CDR2 SVGAGI. Per the study methods: Reference gene primers were amplified, and this amplification served to estimate nucleated cell counts. Produced via immunoSEQ multiplex PCR; TCRdb's table is partial and in-frame only. V, J and clone size were drawn from that table, and D and trimming were deduced from the DNA. Of 400,000 or so clones in the sample, roughly 90% were seen once. This chain connects TRBV6-5 to TRBJ1-2; 7 nucleotides agree with TRBD1. The specimen sequenced was peripheral blood. This receptor was taken from a woman aged 40 to 50 with COVID-19, enrolled during active disease. The CDR3 region is CASMSGQDRNYGYTF. In nucleotides, the CDR3 is TGTGCCAGCATGTCAGGACAGGACCGTAACTATGGCTACACCTTC.